The 24 T cell receptor beta chains in this list originate from one sample, sequenced in a study of cytotoxic CD8 clonotypes in ibrutinib-treated CLL. Profiled with immunoSEQ multiplex PCR; TCRdb holds only in-frame clones, not every one. The sample has a few hundred thousand clones; 67% are singletons. The sequencing here drew on PBMCs, taken after 36 months of ibrutinib treatment. These receptors were taken from a human donor with chronic lymphocytic leukemia.

The chain links TRBV7-9 to TRBJ1-6; D is possibly TRBD1 (5 bases). The CDR3 runs to 12 residues. V lost 5 bases and J lost 11, with 10 bases in between. The germline V gene has CDR1 SEHNR and CDR2 FQNEAQ (reference sequence). The CDR3 DNA follows: TGTGCCAGCAGCCGTACGGGGGCACCCCTCCACTTT. Translation: CASSRTGAPLHF. The full variable domain, in which reference TRBV7-9 and TRBJ1-6 provide the parts outside the CDR3, is DTGVSQNPRHKITKRGQNVTFRCDPISEHNRLYWYRQTLGQGPEFLTYFQNEAQLEKSRLLSDRFSAERPKGSFSTLEIQRTEQGDSAMYLCASSRTGAPLHFGNGTRLTVT.

This clone has just one count. This chain joins TRBV28 and TRBJ2-7; TRBD2 might be the D (6 bases). The CDR3 has 17 amino acids. Germline V gene sequence: CDR1 MDHEN, CDR2 SYDVKM. V was cut by 6 bases and J by 11 bases, with 32 bases left in between. The CDR3 region is CASSPVGGEAGSTKEYF. The CDR3 DNA follows: TGTGCCAGCAGCCCCGTGGGCGGGGAAGCTGGGTCTACGAAAGAGTACTTC.

This chain uses TRBV7-8 with TRBJ2-5; D not resolved. This CDR3 spans 13 amino acids. Trimming removed 5 bases at V and 4 bases at J, with 11 bases between. Germline V gene lookup returns CDR1 SGHVS and CDR2 FQNEAQ. The CDR3 bases are TGTGCCAGCAGCCCATTGGGATCAGAGACCCAGTACTTC. Protein: CASSPLGSETQYF.

The V gene is TRBV2, the J gene TRBJ2-5; D unresolved. The germline gives CDR1 SNHLY, CDR2 FYNNEI. The CDR3 length is 18 residues. The ends were cut back, 2 bases at V and 7 bases at J, with 26 bases in the middle. The CDR3 reads CASSESISRADRRATQYF. DNA of the CDR3: TGTGCCAGCAGTGAATCTATCTCTAGGGCCGACCGTCGAGCGACCCAGTACTTC. The entire variable domain, with the rest obtained from reference TRBV2 and TRBJ2-5, is as follows: EPEVTQTPSHQVTQMGQEVILRCVPISNHLYFYWYRQILGQKVEFLVSFYNNEISEKSEIFDDQFSVERPDGSNFTLKIRSTKLEDSAMYFCASSESISRADRRATQYFGPGTRLLVL.

In its sample, this clone was seen once. Given a much more abundant clone one base away, this may be a read error. This chain's CDR3 is CASSLVDTQYF. The CDR3 coding sequence is TGTGCCAGCAGCTTAGTAGATACGCAGTATTTT. The chain has TRBV7-2 and TRBJ2-3; D remains unclear. This CDR3 spans 11 amino acids. Trimming left V 1 base short and J 5 bases short, with 1 base between. CDR1 is SGHTA, CDR2 FQGNSA, per germline.

This sequence joins TRBV4-3 and TRBJ2-1; 8 nucleotides match TRBD1. With V trimmed by 1 base and J by 3 bases, 14 bases remained unmatched. Germline CDR1 and CDR2: LGHNA and YSLEER. The CDR3 spans 19 residues. The CDR3 loop is CASSQGFHRGVLGYNEQFF. CDR3 nucleotides: TGCGCCAGCAGCCAAGGTTTTCACAGGGGGGTCTTAGGCTACAATGAGCAGTTCTTC.

The sample holds one count of this clone. The V call is TRBV9, the J call TRBJ2-6; D remains unclear. The CDR3 is made up of 17 amino acids. Trimming pared 0 bases from V and 2 bases from J, leaving 12 bases between. Germline V CDR1 and CDR2: SGDLS, YYNGEE. The CDR3: CASSVGFLTTGANVLTF. The DNA for the CDR3 is TGTGCCAGCAGCGTAGGCTTTCTCACCACTGGGGCCAACGTCCTGACTTTC.

This clone was observed a few times. CDR3 sequence reads: CASSPGTGDHYGYTF. CDR3 nucleotides: TGTGCCAGCTCACCGGGGACAGGGGATCACTATGGCTACACCTTC. This sequence joins TRBV18 and TRBJ1-2; 10 nucleotides align to TRBD1. V lost 3 bases to trimming and J lost 3 bases; unmatched junction nucleotides: 4. The CDR3 is made up of 15 amino acids. The germline CDR1 and CDR2 sequences are KGHSH and LQKENI.

The rearrangement uses TRBV20-1 and TRBJ2-5, with D unclear. CDR1 is DFQATT and CDR2 is SNEGSKA in the germline V gene (reference sequence). The CDR3 has 11 residues. The ends were cut back, 3 bases at V and 5 bases at J, with 7 bases in the middle. The CDR3, as DNA: TGCAGTGCTAGGGTTGCGGAGACCCAGTACTTC. This translates into CSARVAETQYF.

This clone has just a few counts. This sequence joins TRBV18 and TRBJ2-7; unclear D gene. V lost 2 bases and J lost 2, with 10 bases in between. In germline, CDR1 is KGHSH, CDR2 LQKENI. This CDR3 has 14 amino acids. CDR3 nucleotide sequence: TGTGCCAGCTCACCATTTCAGGACCCCTACGAGCAGTACTTC. It translates to CASSPFQDPYEQYF. Filled out from reference TRBV18 and TRBJ2-7, the complete variable domain reads NAGVMQNPRHLVRRRGQEARLRCSPMKGHSHVYWYRQLPEEGLKFMVYLQKENIIDESGMPKERFSAEFPKEGPSILRIQQVVRGDSAAYFCASSPFQDPYEQYFGPGTRLTVT.

The J gene is TRBJ1-6, the V gene TRBV7-9, with TRBD1 matching 11 bases. The CDR3 extends over 17 amino acids. Trimming cost V 5 bases and J 8 bases; bases outside gene matches: 11. In germline, CDR1 is SEHNR, CDR2 FQNEAQ (reference sequence). CDR3: CASSRDRGASSDSPLHF. The CDR3 DNA reads TGTGCCAGCAGCCGGGACAGGGGGGCGTCTTCGGATTCACCCCTCCACTTT.

The CDR3 DNA reads as TGCAGCGCACGGGACACCGAAGGCGGGGAGCTGTTTTTT. Encoded protein: CSARDTEGGELFF. V and J are TRBV29-1 and TRBJ2-2, with D maybe TRBD1 (6 bases). Between the trimmed V and J ends, which lost 7 bases and 7 bases, there was a span of 16 bases. The CDR3 extends over 13 amino acids. CDR1 is SQVTM and CDR2 is ANQGSEA in the germline V gene.

This clone was found a few times. The rearrangement links TRBV5-1 to TRBJ2-5; 10 bases are a match to TRBD2. Germline CDR1 is SGHRS and CDR2 is YFSETQ. The trim removed 4 bases at V and 7 bases at J, leaving 16 bases unmatched. CDR3 size: 17 residues. CDR3 sequence reads: CASSPRFVGLALVTQYF. CDR3 nucleotides: TGCGCCAGCAGCCCGAGATTCGTGGGACTAGCGCTGGTGACCCAGTACTTC.

This clone was found a few times. This chain uses TRBV7-9 with TRBJ2-6; D remains unclear. V shed 2 bases and J shed 2 bases, with 7 bases lying between them. The CDR3 loop spans 15 amino acids. From germline, CDR1 is SEHNR and CDR2 FQNEAQ (reference sequence). The CDR3 DNA reads TGTGCCAGCAGCTTATCTGTCACTGGGGCCAACGTCCTGACTTTC. Amino acid sequence: CASSLSVTGANVLTF.

The chain joins TRBV5-8 to TRBJ2-5; a possible D gene is TRBD1 (6 bases). The CDR3 runs 15 residues. The ends were cut back, 4 bases at V and 5 bases at J, with 18 bases in the middle. Per the germline V gene, CDR1 is SGHTS and CDR2 is YDEGEE. The CDR3 reads CASSGVHRARETQYF. CDR3 coding DNA: TGTGCCAGCAGCGGGGTCCACAGGGCCCGGGAGACCCAGTACTTC.

Here the CDR3 DNA reads TGTGCCAGCAGCTTGATACTAGCGGGGGCCCTGTTCGCGAACACCGGGGAGCTGTTTTTT. This sequence encodes CASSLILAGALFANTGELFF. The chain employs TRBV7-8 and TRBJ2-2; 11 nucleotides match TRBD2. V shed 3 bases, J shed 0 bases, and the junction held 12 bases outside the gene matches. Germline V gene sequence: CDR1 SGHVS, CDR2 FQNEAQ. CDR3 length: 20 amino acids.

The V and J genes are TRBV5-6 and TRBJ2-7; D is uncertain. CDR3 length: 16 residues. Trimming stripped 1 base from V and 2 bases from J, with 16 bases between. The V gene's germline CDR1 is SGHDT and CDR2 YYEEEE. CDR3 sequence (DNA): TGTGCCAGCAGCTTGAAGAAAGGGTATAGGGCCTACGAGCAGTACTTC. It translates to CASSLKKGYRAYEQYF. Together with reference TRBV5-6 and TRBJ2-7, the CDR3 gives the full variable domain: DAGVTQSPTHLIKTRGQQVTLRCSPKSGHDTVSWYQQALGQGPQFIFQYYEEEERQRGNFPDRFSGHQFPNYSSELNVNALLLGDSALYLCASSLKKGYRAYEQYFGPGTRLTVT.

This clone occurred once. The CDR3 spells CASSPRDGTYGYTF. DNA for the CDR3: TGTGCCAGCTCACCCCGGGACGGCACCTATGGCTACACCTTC. The chain employs TRBV18 and TRBJ1-2; D perhaps matches TRBD1 (5 bases). The germline gives CDR1 KGHSH, CDR2 LQKENI. This CDR3 region has 14 residues. The V gene lost 3 bases and the J gene lost 4 bases, with 12 bases spanning the gap.

The chain carries TRBV5-1 and TRBJ1-5; 9 bases fit TRBD1. Germline V gene data show CDR1 as SGHRS and CDR2 as YFSETQ. The CDR3 runs to 14 residues. Trimming removed 4 bases from V and 7 bases from J; junction bases left unmatched: 6. DNA of the CDR3: TGCGCCAGCAGCCCGGACAGGGGTAGGCAGCCCCAGCATTTT. Translation: CASSPDRGRQPQHF.

This clone was observed a few times. This chain links TRBV15 with TRBJ2-7; no reliable D call. The CDR3 is 15 residues long. The germline CDR1 and CDR2 sequences are LNHNV and YYDKDF (reference sequence). Trimming removed 0 bases at V and 3 bases at J, with 12 bases between. The CDR3 DNA sequence: TGTGCCACCAGCAGAGAGGGCAGGTCTTTCTACGAGCAGTACTTC. Residues: CATSREGRSFYEQYF.

The V and J genes are TRBV7-2 and TRBJ1-5; D perhaps matches TRBD1 (6 bases). This CDR3 is 17 amino acids long. Germline lookup yields CDR1 SGHTA and CDR2 FQGNSA. Between the trimmed V and J ends, which lost 1 base and 0 bases, there was a span of 13 bases. CDR3 nucleotide sequence: TGTGCCAGCAGCTTAGGTTACAGGGTCAATAGCAATCAGCCCCAGCATTTT. It translates to CASSLGYRVNSNQPQHF.

The chain links TRBV10-3 to TRBJ2-2, with 11 bases matching TRBD2. The CDR3 is 17 amino acids. The V gene end was trimmed by 2 bases and the J gene end by 3 bases; junction bases not matched to a gene: 5. Germline V gives CDR1 ENHRY, CDR2 SYGVKD. CDR3 residues: CAISELAGGLDTGELFF. CDR3 DNA: TGTGCCATCAGTGAGCTAGCGGGAGGTTTGGACACCGGGGAGCTGTTTTTT.

On this clone itself: The sample contains more than one DNA sequence encoding this CDR3. The V and J genes are TRBV28 and TRBJ1-5; the D is unclear. Germline assignment: CDR1 MDHEN and CDR2 SYDVKM. This CDR3 comprises 11 residues. The germline V and J ends were trimmed by 3 bases and 6 bases, with 3 bases remaining between them. CDR3 sequence (DNA): TGTGCCAGCAGTTTCGGTCAGCCCCAGCATTTT. Protein: CASSFGQPQHF.

This clone has a handful of counts. The gene calls are TRBV6-5 and TRBJ1-1; D may be TRBD1 (5 bases). The germline gives CDR1 MNHEY, CDR2 SVGAGI. Trimming removed 7 bases from V and 11 bases from J, with 26 bases in between. The CDR3 consists of 15 residues. Here the CDR3 reads CASTHLPLGRGTAFF. In DNA form, the CDR3 reads TGTGCCAGCACCCATTTGCCCCTAGGGCGGGGGACGGCTTTCTTT.